These 29 T cell receptor beta chains were all obtained from the same sample, sequenced in a study of blood T cell repertoires in COVID-19. Here immunoSEQ multiplex PCR was the method, and the copy in TCRdb shows in-frame clones only, minus some. The sample consists of about 180,000 clones, around 73% of them appearing once. Sequencing input: PBMCs or T cells enriched from blood (not recorded which). The receptors stem from a woman aged 45-65 years who had recovered from COVID-19.

The CDR3 here is CASSFSGRVADTQYF. CDR3 DNA sequence: TGTGCCAGCAGTTTCAGCGGGAGGGTTGCAGATACGCAGTATTTT. J is TRBJ2-3 and V is TRBV27, with TRBD2 matching over 10 bases. CDR3 size: 15 residues. V lost 3 bases and J lost 4; bases outside the gene matches: 4. From germline, CDR1 is MNHEY and CDR2 SMNVEV (reference sequence).

The rearrangement uses TRBV28 and TRBJ2-1; 11 positions match TRBD2. Germline values: CDR1 MDHEN, CDR2 SYDVKM. Unmatched junction bases numbered 13, after V lost 4 bases and J lost 2 bases. This CDR3 has 19 amino acids. The CDR3, as DNA: TGTGCCAGCAGTTCCCTACGCCAACTAGCGGGGGCCACCTACAATGAGCAGTTCTTC. This translates into CASSSLRQLAGATYNEQFF.

The rearrangement links TRBV7-9 to TRBJ1-3, with D possibly TRBD1 on 5 matching bases. Germline CDR1 and CDR2: SEHNR and FQNEAQ (reference sequence). The CDR3 has 14 residues. Trimming removed 7 bases from V and 0 bases from J, with 10 bases in between. CDR3 DNA sequence: TGTGCCAGCATGGTAGGGGTCTCTGGAAACACCATATATTTT. Translated, it gives CASMVGVSGNTIYF.

The CDR3 here is CASSYPTSGAQETQYF. The CDR3 DNA reads TGTGCCAGCAGTTACCCGACTAGCGGGGCTCAAGAGACCCAGTACTTC. The genes are TRBV6-2 or TRBV6-3 and TRBJ2-5, with TRBD2 identical over 11 bases. Germline values: CDR1 MNHEY, CDR2 SVGEGT. The CDR3 spans 16 residues. V trimming: 2 bases; J trimming: 2 bases; junction bases outside the gene matches: 4.

The chain is built from TRBV7-2 and TRBJ2-2; TRBD1 agrees at 9 bases. The CDR3 has 14 amino acids. In germline, CDR1 is SGHTA, CDR2 FQGNSA. The V gene end was trimmed by 10 bases and the J gene end by 7 bases; junction bases not matched to a gene: 10. Here the CDR3 DNA reads TGTGCCACCCAACCGGGACAGGGTTTCGGGGAGCTGTTTTTT. This gives the protein CATQPGQGFGELFF.

The chain uses TRBV7-2 and TRBJ2-6; D is unresolved. The CDR3 contains 15 residues. Trimming took 2 bases from V and 0 from J, leaving 5 bases between them. The germline gives CDR1 SGHTA, CDR2 FQGNSA. In DNA, the CDR3 is TGTGCCAGCAGCTTATCCGGCTCTGGGGCCAACGTCCTGACTTTC. Its protein product is CASSLSGSGANVLTF.

The chain uses TRBV10-3 and TRBJ1-2; TRBD1 agrees at 7 bases. Germline V gene lookup returns CDR1 ENHRY and CDR2 SYGVKD. This CDR3 is built from 16 residues. The trim removed 5 bases at V and 0 bases at J, leaving 9 bases unmatched. CDR3 bases: TGTGCCATCAGTCAGGGGGGACAGTCTTCTAACTATGGCTACACCTTC. Amino acids: CAISQGGQSSNYGYTF.

The chain carries TRBV2 and TRBJ2-4, with D hard to call. Germline V gene lookup returns CDR1 SNHLY and CDR2 FYNNEI. Trimming shortened V by 0 bases and J by 2 bases, and 14 bases separated the two germline ends. The CDR3 has 17 residues. The CDR3 loop is CASSEAVLSKSKNIQYF. The CDR3 nucleotides are TGTGCCAGCAGTGAAGCAGTTCTGAGCAAATCCAAAAACATTCAGTACTTC.

In its sample, this clone was seen a few times. This rearrangement joins TRBV20-1 to TRBJ2-7, with 9 bases that match TRBD1. This CDR3 region has 14 residues. Germline CDR1 is DFQATT and CDR2 is SNEGSKA (reference sequence). V shed 3 bases, J shed 10 bases, and the junction held 13 bases outside the gene matches. CDR3 DNA sequence: TGCAGTGCTAGTAGATTAACAGGGGGCCGTGGTCAGTACTTC. As protein: CSASRLTGGRGQYF.

The gene calls are TRBV3-1 (or the pseudogene TRBV3-2) and TRBJ1-2; no definite D call. CDR1 LGHDT and CDR2 YNNKEL come from the germline V gene (reference sequence). V lost 2 bases and J 2 bases, leaving 6 bases between the germline ends. This CDR3 has 13 amino acids. The CDR3 sequence is CASSQQANYGYTF. In DNA form, the CDR3 reads TGTGCCAGCAGCCAACAGGCAAACTATGGCTACACCTTC.

The gene calls are TRBV14 and TRBJ1-1; D possibly corresponds to TRBD1 (5 bases). The CDR3 spans 13 residues. CDR1 and CDR2 (germline): SGHDN, FVKESK. The ends were cut back, 8 bases at V and 1 base at J, with 11 bases in the middle. This CDR3 is CASGKQANTEAFF. CDR3 sequence (DNA): TGTGCCAGCGGCAAACAGGCGAACACTGAAGCTTTCTTT.

The J gene is TRBJ1-1, the V gene TRBV29-1, with a tentative D call TRBD1 (5 bases). Germline loops: CDR1 SQVTM, CDR2 ANQGSEA. The CDR3 consists of 14 residues. The V and J ends lost 1 base and 0 bases respectively, with 9 bases between them. The CDR3 is CSVEGGELNTEAFF. DNA for the CDR3: TGCAGCGTTGAAGGGGGGGAGCTGAACACTGAAGCTTTCTTT.

The chain couples TRBV7-2 to TRBJ2-1, with D unresolved. The V gene lost 5 bases and the J gene lost 8 bases, with 10 bases spanning the gap. The V gene's germline CDR1 is SGHTA and CDR2 FQGNSA. The CDR3 length is 12 residues. The CDR3 region is CASSRRVHEQFF. Written as DNA, the CDR3 is TGTGCCAGCAGCCGCCGGGTCCATGAGCAGTTCTTC.

V is TRBV6-5 and J is TRBJ2-7; D is perhaps TRBD2 (5 bases). There are 15 residues in the CDR3. V lost 0 bases to trimming and J lost 4 bases, with 13 bases between them. The germline V gene has CDR1 MNHEY and CDR2 SVGAGI. The CDR3 is CASSYSWAGGYEQYF. Written as DNA, the CDR3 is TGTGCCAGCAGTTACTCCTGGGCAGGAGGATACGAGCAGTACTTC.

The CDR3, as DNA: TGTGCCATCGCAGGTGAAGCGGTTGGGACAGATACGCAGTATTTT. It codes for CAIAGEAVGTDTQYF. The chain employs TRBV10-3 and TRBJ2-3; weak D call: TRBD2 (5 bases). CDR1 and CDR2 (germline): ENHRY, SYGVKD. Trimming took off 8 bases at V and 3 bases at J, with 18 bases between the two ends. This CDR3 is 15 amino acids long.

V gene TRBV29-1 combines with J gene TRBJ2-5; 7 bases match TRBD2. The CDR3 spans 14 residues. Looked up from germline, CDR1 is SQVTM and CDR2 is ANQGSEA. The V segment lost 4 bases and the J segment 3 bases; nucleotides outside the gene matches: 8. In nucleotides, the CDR3 is TGCAGCGTTGGGAGAGCGGGAAGCGAAGAGACCCAGTACTTC. Protein: CSVGRAGSEETQYF.

This clone was seen only once. CDR3: CAISEAGSSYNEQFF. The DNA for the CDR3 is TGTGCCATCAGTGAGGCGGGATCGTCCTACAATGAGCAGTTCTTC. The V and J genes are TRBV10-3 and TRBJ2-1; D possibly corresponds to TRBD2 (6 bases). From germline, CDR1 is ENHRY and CDR2 SYGVKD. V dropped 2 bases and J dropped 1 base, with 9 bases sitting between them. CDR3 length equals 15 residues.

The rearrangement joins TRBV7-6 to TRBJ2-7; TRBD1 matches 7 bases. The CDR3 totals 18 residues. Per the germline V gene, CDR1 is SGHVS and CDR2 is FNYEAQ. The V segment lost 7 bases and the J segment 0 bases; nucleotides outside the gene matches: 18. The CDR3 DNA sequence: TGTGCCAGCAACGACCCCGAAAGAACAGGGGACGGCTCCTACGAGCAGTACTTC. This gives the protein CASNDPERTGDGSYEQYF. The complete variable domain, with remaining parts taken from reference TRBV7-6 and TRBJ2-7, reads GAGVSQSPRYKVTKRGQDVALRCDPISGHVSLYWYRQALGQGPEFLTYFNYEAQQDKSGLPNDRFSAERPEGSISTLTIQRTEQRDSAMYRCASNDPERTGDGSYEQYFGPGTRLTVT.

This clone appeared a few times. The chain couples TRBV5-8 to TRBJ2-6; tentative D call: TRBD2 (5 bases). This CDR3 region has 16 residues. V was cut by 0 bases and J by 2 bases, with 9 bases left in between. From germline, CDR1 is SGHTS and CDR2 YDEGEE. CDR3 DNA: TGTGCCAGCAGCTTGGTCTTCGGGACTGGGGCCAACGTCCTGACTTTC. This translates into CASSLVFGTGANVLTF.

The chain joins TRBV7-9 to TRBJ1-6; no clear D gene. Trimming shortened V by 3 bases and J by 9 bases, and 15 bases separated the two germline ends. CDR1 is SEHNR, CDR2 FQNEAQ, per germline (reference sequence). The CDR3 is made up of 15 amino acids. The CDR3 coding sequence is TGTGCCAGCAGCTTTTGGACTCAGGAAGCTTCACCCCTCCACTTT. Protein: CASSFWTQEASPLHF.

The CDR3 DNA reads TGTGCCAGCAAGAGACAGGGAACCCATGGCTACACCTTC. It encodes CASKRQGTHGYTF. This chain joins TRBV28 and TRBJ1-2; 7 bases are shared with TRBD1. The germline V gene has CDR1 MDHEN and CDR2 SYDVKM. The CDR3 runs to 13 residues. The V gene end was trimmed by 7 bases and the J gene end by 6 bases; junction bases not matched to a gene: 8.

This sequence joins TRBV7-9 and TRBJ1-2; D uncertain. Germline loops: CDR1 SEHNR, CDR2 FQNEAQ (reference sequence). This CDR3 has 13 residues. The V end lost 2 bases, the J end lost 7 bases, and 11 bases lay between the germline ends. In DNA, the CDR3 is TGTGCCAGCAGCTTAAGCGGATTTAGTGGCTACACCTTC. Protein product: CASSLSGFSGYTF.

This clone has just one count. The chain recombines TRBV10-3 with TRBJ1-4, with D possibly being TRBD1 (6 bases). The CDR3 extends over 16 amino acids. Trimming removed 4 bases at V and 2 bases at J, with 14 bases between. CDR1 is ENHRY, CDR2 SYGVKD, per germline. The CDR3 is CAISGGGRGTNEKLFF. CDR3 sequence (DNA): TGTGCCATCAGTGGCGGTGGAAGGGGGACTAATGAAAAACTGTTTTTT.

This clone was picked up a small number of times. The chain couples TRBV28 to TRBJ1-4; D ambiguous. The CDR3 sequence is 12 residues long. CDR1 is MDHEN, CDR2 SYDVKM, per germline. V lost 4 bases and J lost 5, with 5 bases in between. Here the CDR3 reads CASSSGNEKLFF. The CDR3 bases are TGTGCCAGCAGTTCCGGGAATGAAAAACTGTTTTTT.

V gene TRBV2 combines with J gene TRBJ2-3; the match to TRBD2 covers 12 bases. Losses at the gene ends were 6 bases for V and 3 bases for J; bases not matched to a gene: 25. Per the germline V gene, CDR1 is SNHLY and CDR2 is FYNNEI. CDR3 size: 22 residues. Here the CDR3 DNA reads TGTGCCAGCAGCCGAATGAGGACAGGGGTAGGACTAGCGGGACGAAGGACAGATACGCAGTATTTT. It yields the protein CASSRMRTGVGLAGRRTDTQYF.

The chain employs TRBV5-5 and TRBJ2-1; D is perhaps TRBD1 (5 bases). Germline lookup yields CDR1 SGHKS and CDR2 YYEKEE (reference sequence). The V end lost 0 bases, the J end lost 8 bases, and 15 bases lay between the germline ends. CDR3 size: 15 residues. In DNA, the CDR3 is TGTGCCAGCAGCTTGGAGTGGGCAGGGATTTATGAGCAGTTCTTC. Amino acid sequence: CASSLEWAGIYEQFF.

The chain has TRBV23-1 and TRBJ1-6; TRBD1 matches 10 bases. TRBV23-1 is given ORF status, its function remaining uncertain. V trimming: 4 bases; J trimming: 8 bases; junction bases outside the gene matches: 5. The CDR3 consists of 15 residues. CDR3 DNA: TGCGCCAGCAGTCTCAGGACAGGGGGGGATTCACCCCTCCACTTT. As protein: CASSLRTGGDSPLHF.

V usage is TRBV6-5 and J usage is TRBJ2-1; 12 bases line up with TRBD2. There are 15 residues in the CDR3. The V segment lost 6 bases and the J segment 8 bases; nucleotides outside the gene matches: 8. Germline V gene data show CDR1 as MNHEY and CDR2 as SVGAGI. CDR3 bases: TGTGCCAGCAGGGATACTAGCGGGAGGAGGGATGAGCAGTTCTTC. As protein: CASRDTSGRRDEQFF.

The chain links TRBV18 to TRBJ1-1; the D gene is possibly TRBD1 (6 bases). The CDR3 length is 14 residues. Germline CDR1 is KGHSH and CDR2 is LQKENI. Trimming took 1 base from V and 5 from J, leaving 11 bases between them. CDR3 sequence (DNA): TGTGCCAGCTCACCACAGGGGGAAAGGACTGAAGCTTTCTTT. Amino acid sequence: CASSPQGERTEAFF.